The 31 T cell receptor beta chains presented below share a single source sample, sequenced in a study of shared clonotypes between healthy human individuals. The table came from immunoSEQ multiplex PCR; TCRdb's copy has only in-frame clones and leaves some out. The top ten clones hold 0.11% to 0.15% of a sample with a few million clones, more than 80% of them seen once. The sequenced sample was naive CD4+ T cells sorted from blood. Stated subset: CD45RA+ positively selected. All receptors derive from a man between 18 and 29 years old in good health.

The rearrangement links TRBV2 to TRBJ2-3, with D tentatively TRBD2 (6 bases). The V end was cut by 5 bases, the J end by 1 base, with 10 bases between. Germline V gene data show CDR1 as SNHLY and CDR2 as FYNNEI. The CDR3 covers 14 residues. CDR3 residues: CASSSSSGTDTQYF. In nucleotides, the CDR3 is TGTGCCAGCAGTTCCTCTAGCGGCACAGATACGCAGTATTTT.

As regards this clone: Other nucleotide sequences from this sample produce the same CDR3. The chain employs TRBV6-5 and TRBJ2-7; TRBD1 is a possible D gene (7 bases). The V and J ends lost 0 bases and 3 bases respectively, with 12 bases between them. CDR3 length equals 15 residues. Per germline, CDR1 MNHEY and CDR2 SVGAGI. CDR3 nucleotide sequence: TGTGCCAGCAGTTACTCGGCCCAGGGGGGCTACGAGCAGTACTTC. This gives the protein CASSYSAQGGYEQYF.

V usage is TRBV27 and J usage is TRBJ2-7, with TRBD1 matching over 12 bases. V gave up 5 bases and J gave up 5 bases; unmatched junction bases: 10. Germline lookup yields CDR1 MNHEY and CDR2 SMNVEV (reference sequence). There are 16 residues in the CDR3. CDR3 protein: CASSLGGTGGRDEQYF. Written as DNA, the CDR3 is TGTGCCAGCAGTCTAGGGGGGACAGGGGGCAGGGACGAGCAGTACTTC.

The CDR3 reads CASSRWGNGYTF. DNA for the CDR3: TGTGCCAGCAGTCGCTGGGGAAACGGCTACACCTTC. V and J are TRBV28 and TRBJ1-2; D unclear. V was clipped by 5 bases and J by 8 bases, with 12 bases between them. Per germline, CDR1 MDHEN and CDR2 SYDVKM. The CDR3 loop spans 12 amino acids.

V and J are TRBV19 and TRBJ1-1, with unresolved D. Deletions cut 0 bases from V and 1 base from J, with 9 bases between. The length of the CDR3 is 15 residues. Germline CDR1 and CDR2: LNHDA and SQIVND (reference sequence). The CDR3 region has the DNA TGTGCCAGTAGTATAGAGGCAGCTACGAACACTGAAGCTTTCTTT. Translating it yields CASSIEAATNTEAFF. The full variable domain, rest sourced from reference TRBV19 and TRBJ1-1, is DGGITQSPKYLFRKEGQNVTLSCEQNLNHDAMYWYRQDPGQGLRLIYYSQIVNDFQKGDIAEGYSVSREKKESFPLTVTSAQKNPTAFYLCASSIEAATNTEAFFGQGTRLTVV.

J is TRBJ2-7 and V is TRBV5-1, with D possibly being TRBD1 or TRBD2 (6 bases each). Trimming cost V 4 bases and J 4 bases, with 15 bases left between them. The CDR3 spans 14 residues. Germline V lookup: CDR1 SGHRS, CDR2 YFSETQ. The CDR3 is CASSQSGGGYEQYF. DNA for the CDR3: TGCGCCAGCAGCCAGAGCGGAGGGGGGTACGAGCAGTACTTC.

The chain recombines TRBV30 with TRBJ2-2, with 9 bases fitting TRBD1. The germline V gene has CDR1 GTSNPN and CDR2 SVGIG (reference sequence). J was trimmed by 0 bases and V by 5 bases; bases with no gene match: 4. This CDR3 contains 15 residues. The CDR3 sequence: CAWDRGFANTGELFF. CDR3 DNA: TGTGCCTGGGACAGGGGGTTCGCGAACACCGGGGAGCTGTTTTTT.

This chain joins TRBV5-1 and TRBJ1-1; no clear D. With 1 base removed from V and 0 bases from J, the gap between germline ends came to 4 bases. The CDR3 spans 13 residues. Per germline, CDR1 SGHRS and CDR2 YFSETQ. CDR3 protein: CASSLILNTEAFF. As DNA, the CDR3 is TGCGCCAGCAGCTTGATATTGAACACTGAAGCTTTCTTT.

The J gene is TRBJ2-1, the V gene TRBV2; D might be TRBD1 (6 bases). The V end lost 5 bases, the J end lost 6 bases, and 11 bases lay between the germline ends. The CDR3 spans 13 residues. Germline CDR1 is SNHLY and CDR2 is FYNNEI. CDR3 protein: CASSTSGVNEQFF. The CDR3 coding sequence is TGTGCCAGCAGTACATCAGGGGTCAATGAGCAGTTCTTC.

CDR3 sequence: CASSPNHLRGSGNTIYF. CDR3 coding DNA: TGTGCCAGTAGTCCCAACCACCTCCGCGGCTCTGGAAACACCATATATTTT. The rearrangement uses TRBV19 and TRBJ1-3, with D unclear. V was cut by 5 bases and J by 0 bases, with 17 bases left in between. The V gene's germline CDR1 is LNHDA and CDR2 SQIVND (reference sequence). The CDR3 spans 17 residues.

The rearrangement uses TRBV5-4 and TRBJ1-2; unclear D gene. Germline V lookup: CDR1 SGHNT, CDR2 YYREEE (reference sequence). The CDR3 totals 14 residues. V was shortened by 0 bases and J by 7 bases, with 13 bases between the two germline ends. CDR3 DNA: TGTGCCAGCAGCTTGGACTCTCAGGCGGGTGGCTACACCTTC. As protein: CASSLDSQAGGYTF.

This clone was seen once. In the same sample, other DNA sequences code for this CDR3. CDR3 sequence: CSARGQETQYF. In DNA form, the CDR3 reads TGCAGTGCTAGAGGACAAGAGACCCAGTACTTC. The J gene is TRBJ2-5, the V gene TRBV20-1; D is unclear. This CDR3 region has 11 residues. Trimming removed 1 base from V and 2 bases from J, with 2 bases in between. The V gene's germline CDR1 is DFQATT and CDR2 SNEGSKA (reference sequence).

This chain connects TRBV14 to TRBJ2-1; TRBD2 matches 7 bases. CDR1 and CDR2 from the germline V gene are SGHDN and FVKESK. The length of the CDR3 is 12 residues. After removal of 4 bases from V and 8 bases from J, the junction contained 2 bases not matched to a gene. As DNA, the CDR3 is TGTGCCAGCAGCCCAGCGGGGTATGAGCAGTTCTTC. It translates to CASSPAGYEQFF.

This sequence joins TRBV5-1 and TRBJ2-1; tentatively, D is TRBD1 or TRBD2 (5 bases each). There are 12 residues in the CDR3. V dropped 3 bases and J dropped 15 bases, with 16 bases sitting between them. Germline values: CDR1 SGHRS, CDR2 YFSETQ. This chain's CDR3 is CASSWDGTWGFF. For the CDR3, the DNA is TGCGCCAGCAGCTGGGACGGTACATGGGGGTTCTTC.

The chain carries TRBV28 and TRBJ1-2; D is unresolved. The germline CDR1 and CDR2 sequences are MDHEN and SYDVKM. Trimming removed 6 bases at V and 2 bases at J, with 13 bases between. The CDR3 extends over 14 amino acids. CDR3 in DNA: TGTGCCAGCAGCACAGCGGCGACAAACTATGGCTACACCTTC. Its translation is CASSTAATNYGYTF.

The chain's CDR3 is CASSPTGGQVYGYTF. CDR3 bases: TGTGCCAGCAGCCCTACTGGGGGACAGGTCTATGGCTACACCTTC. The rearrangement links TRBV5-6 to TRBJ1-2; 8 bases align to TRBD1. The CDR3 is 15 residues long. With 4 bases clipped from V and 4 bases from J, the junction kept 9 bases outside the gene matches. Germline V gene lookup returns CDR1 SGHDT and CDR2 YYEEEE.

The chain couples TRBV18 to TRBJ2-1; D gene ambiguous. CDR3 length equals 13 residues. V was clipped by 5 bases and J by 4 bases, with 9 bases between them. Germline CDR1 is KGHSH and CDR2 is LQKENI. The CDR3 reads CASSSGVYNEQFF. CDR3 nucleotides: TGTGCCAGCTCATCCGGAGTGTACAATGAGCAGTTCTTC.

V is TRBV27 and J is TRBJ2-7; tentative D call: TRBD1 (6 bases). The CDR3 length is 20 residues. Between the trimmed V and J ends, which lost 7 bases and 5 bases, there was a span of 36 bases. Per the germline V gene, CDR1 is MNHEY and CDR2 is SMNVEV (reference sequence). In nucleotides, the CDR3 is TGTGCCAGCAAGGTACGAACCCGAGGGGGTTGGCAAGAAGGGGTCGACGAGCAGTACTTC. This sequence encodes CASKVRTRGGWQEGVDEQYF.

V and J are TRBV6-6 and TRBJ1-1; D perhaps matches TRBD1 (5 bases). Germline loops: CDR1 MNHNY, CDR2 SVGAGI (reference sequence). This CDR3 contains 15 residues. Trimming removed 4 bases from V and 4 bases from J, with 16 bases in between. The CDR3 loop reads CASSSPSGLATEAFF. The CDR3 DNA follows: TGTGCCAGCAGTTCCCCCTCAGGGTTGGCCACTGAAGCTTTCTTT.

This clone was seen a single time. The genes are TRBV6-5 and TRBJ2-1; D gene uncertain. The CDR3 is made up of 12 amino acids. V was clipped by 7 bases and J by 5 bases, with 9 bases between them. Looked up from germline, CDR1 is MNHEY and CDR2 is SVGAGI. CDR3 in amino acids: CASKGRNNEQFF. Written as DNA, the CDR3 is TGTGCCAGCAAAGGACGGAACAATGAGCAGTTCTTC.

This rearrangement joins TRBV19 to TRBJ2-7; tentatively, D is TRBD1 (5 bases). Trimming left V 3 bases short and J 2 bases short, with 14 bases between. The length of the CDR3 is 15 residues. The germline CDR1 and CDR2 sequences are LNHDA and SQIVND (reference sequence). CDR3 sequence (DNA): TGTGCCAGTAGTATTCAGGGTAAGGGGACCTACGAGCAGTACTTC. Translating it yields CASSIQGKGTYEQYF.

The chain is built from TRBV5-5 and TRBJ1-6, with D perhaps TRBD1 (5 bases). V was clipped by 0 bases and J by 4 bases, with 20 bases between them. This CDR3 has 19 amino acids. Germline V lookup: CDR1 SGHKS, CDR2 YYEKEE (reference sequence). CDR3: CASSLGGARAGVYNSPLHF. The CDR3 nucleotides are TGTGCCAGCAGCTTGGGAGGGGCCAGGGCCGGCGTTTATAATTCACCCCTCCACTTT.

V usage is TRBV19 and J usage is TRBJ2-1; D may correspond to TRBD1 or TRBD2 (6 bases each). Trimming left V 6 bases short and J 10 bases short, with 10 bases between. The CDR3 is 11 amino acids. The germline V gene has CDR1 LNHDA and CDR2 SQIVND (reference sequence). The CDR3 is CASRGGGEQFF. In DNA form, the CDR3 reads TGTGCCAGTAGGGGGGGCGGGGAGCAGTTCTTC.

V and J are TRBV28 and TRBJ1-3, with 7 bases identical to TRBD1. V shed 4 bases and J 0 bases; nucleotides not matched to a gene: 12. This CDR3 has 18 amino acids. CDR1 is MDHEN and CDR2 is SYDVKM in the germline V gene. The CDR3 region is CASSSPTGSAPSGNTIYF. CDR3 in DNA: TGTGCCAGCAGTTCTCCGACAGGGTCAGCCCCCTCTGGAAACACCATATATTTT.

A single count supports this clone. The rearrangement uses TRBV4-3 and TRBJ2-3; D remains unclear. V lost 1 base, J lost 6 bases, and 11 bases lay in between. The germline gives CDR1 LGHNA, CDR2 YSLEER. This CDR3 has 14 residues. The CDR3 loop is CASSQGLSLDTQYF. The CDR3 nucleotides read TGCGCCAGCAGCCAAGGACTGAGTCTCGATACGCAGTATTTT.

This chain's CDR3 is CASSGWRAQGAYGYTF. DNA of the CDR3: TGTGCCAGCAGTGGATGGAGGGCCCAGGGGGCTTATGGCTACACCTTC. V is TRBV27 and J is TRBJ1-2, with 8 bases identical to TRBD1. The germline V gene encodes CDR1 MNHEY and CDR2 SMNVEV (reference sequence). This CDR3 has 16 amino acids. V shed 5 bases, J shed 5 bases, and the junction held 13 bases outside the gene matches.

Note on this clone: This CDR3 is also generated by other DNA sequences in the sample. This rearrangement joins TRBV9 to TRBJ2-3, with 7 nucleotides matching TRBD2. V lost 0 bases and J lost 1; bases outside the gene matches: 2. The germline gives CDR1 SGDLS, CDR2 YYNGEE. CDR3 length: 15 amino acids. The CDR3 DNA is TGTGCCAGCAGCGTAGCTCTAGCGGGCACAGATACGCAGTATTTT. Residues: CASSVALAGTDTQYF.

The CDR3 reads CASIMEGANTGELFF. In DNA, the CDR3 is TGTGCCAGCATCATGGAGGGTGCGAACACCGGGGAGCTGTTTTTT. The J gene is TRBJ2-2, the V gene TRBV11-2; D is possibly TRBD2 (6 bases). V was clipped by 7 bases and J by 0 bases, with 12 bases between them. Germline V CDR1 and CDR2: SGHAT, FQNNGV. The CDR3 loop spans 15 amino acids. Complete variable domain (other parts from reference TRBV11-2 and TRBJ2-2): EAGVAQSPRYKIIEKRQSVAFWCNPISGHATLYWYQQILGQGPKLLIQFQNNGVVDDSQLPKDRFSAERLKGVDSTLKIQPAKLEDSAVYLCASIMEGANTGELFFGEGSRLTVL.

This chain links TRBV5-4 with TRBJ2-1; D gene uncertain. CDR3 length: 14 residues. Germline V lookup: CDR1 SGHNT, CDR2 YYREEE (reference sequence). V was clipped by 4 bases and J by 1 base, with 9 bases between them. The CDR3 nucleotides are TGTGCCAGCAGCCCATTCGATTCCTACAATGAGCAGTTCTTC. This sequence encodes CASSPFDSYNEQFF.

This clone was observed a single time. The chain is built from TRBV6-1 and TRBJ1-4; the D gene is possibly TRBD1 (5 bases). Between the trimmed V and J ends, which lost 2 bases and 2 bases, there was a span of 15 bases. This CDR3 has 17 amino acids. Germline V CDR1 and CDR2: MNHNS, SASEGT. For the CDR3, the DNA is TGTGCCAGCAGTGAAATGGGTGACGGGGGGACTAATGAAAAACTGTTTTTT. This gives the protein CASSEMGDGGTNEKLFF.

Only one count was recorded for this clone. The chain links TRBV5-1 to TRBJ2-3, with D uncertain. Germline CDR1 is SGHRS and CDR2 is YFSETQ. The CDR3 loop spans 13 amino acids. The ends were cut back, 1 base at V and 5 bases at J, with 8 bases in the middle. CDR3 in amino acids: CASSLYTGDTQYF. The CDR3 DNA reads TGCGCCAGCAGCTTGTATACCGGAGATACGCAGTATTTT.